Listed below are T cell receptor beta chains from one sample, sequenced in a study of T cells in tuberculosis. Repertoires were generated with immunoSEQ multiplex PCR, while TCRdb's copy carries only in-frame clones and drops some. The sample holds roughly 35,000 clones, about 91% seen once. The material was PBMCs, obtained at tuberculosis diagnosis. Every receptor here comes from an adult with tuberculosis. Some clones in this sample may be carry-over from other donors' samples. Each CDR3 is given with its conserved first and last residue. Fields, in order: clone size, V gene, CDR3 length, J gene, D gene, CDR3 DNA, CDR3 protein. D genes are given only for firm matches. Clone size appears in some rows only: once, few, many, or a class for an expanded clone.

once,TRBV6-5,16,TRBJ2-7,.,TGTGCCAGCAGTTACGATCCCCACAGTATTGCCTACGAGCAGTACTTC,CASSYDPHSIAYEQYF
.,TRBV5-1,15,TRBJ2-1,.,TGCGCCAGCAGGTCGGGGGGCACCAACCCTGATGAGCAGTTCTTC,CASRSGGTNPDEQFF
.,TRBV25-1,14,TRBJ2-3,TRBD2,TGTGCCAGCAGTGACGAACTAGCGCCAGATACGCAGTATTTT,CASSDELAPDTQYF
.,TRBV7-2,13,TRBJ2-7,.,TGTGCCAGCAGCGGAGGGACAGCCTACGAGCAGTACTTC,CASSGGTAYEQYF
.,TRBV5-1,16,TRBJ2-1,.,TGCGCCAGCAGCCCCCGAGGGACACCAGTTGGGAATAAGCAGTTCTTC,CASSPRGTPVGNKQFF
.,TRBV11-3,13,TRBJ1-2,.,TGTGCCAGCAGCTTAGGACAGAACTATGGCTACACCTTC,CASSLGQNYGYTF
.,TRBV29-1,16,TRBJ1-3,TRBD1,TGCAGCGTCCAGGACAGGGGACTTGGTTCTGGAAACACCATATATTTT,CSVQDRGLGSGNTIYF
.,TRBV7-8,15,TRBJ2-7,TRBD1,TGTGCCAGCAGCCTCGACTCGGACAGGCTCTACGAGCAGTACTTC,CASSLDSDRLYEQYF
.,TRBV7-8,15,TRBJ2-7,.,TGTGCCAGCAGCTCTACAGGGCCTGGTAGCTACGAGCAGTACTTC,CASSSTGPGSYEQYF
.,TRBV9,16,TRBJ1-2,.,TGTGCCAGCAGCCCGAGAGGAGGGGCGCAGAACTATGGCTACACCTTC,CASSPRGGAQNYGYTF
few,TRBV5-1,15,TRBJ2-7,TRBD1,TGCGCCAGCAGCTTTGCATCGGGACAGGGGGCCGAGCAGTACTTC,CASSFASGQGAEQYF
.,TRBV23-1,13,TRBJ1-5,.,TGCGCCAGCAGTCGCAGGGCTCGGCAGCCCCAGCATTTT,CASSRRARQPQHF
.,TRBV5-1,14,TRBJ1-2,TRBD1,TGCGCCAGCAGCGCGGGGACAGGGGCCTATGGCTACACCTTC,CASSAGTGAYGYTF
.,TRBV5-1,15,TRBJ1-5,TRBD1,TGCGCCAGCAGCTTACGGACAGGGTGGGATCAGCCCCAGCATTTT,CASSLRTGWDQPQHF
.,TRBV30,14,TRBJ1-3,TRBD1,TGTGCCTGGAGTGTAAGGGGGCTCGAAAACACCATATATTTT,CAWSVRGLENTIYF
.,TRBV27,16,TRBJ2-3,.,TGTGCCAGCAGTCAAAGAGGGCAGGGGCTCACAGATACGCAGTATTTT,CASSQRGQGLTDTQYF
.,TRBV10-3,14,TRBJ2-3,.,TGTGCCACCAAGGGAGGGGGGCCCACAGATACGCAGTATTTT,CATKGGGPTDTQYF
.,TRBV30,13,TRBJ1-2,.,TGTGCCTGGACCAACAGGGCCGTCTATGGCTACACCTTC,CAWTNRAVYGYTF
.,TRBV6-5,13,TRBJ2-4,.,TGTGCCAGCACCATGGGGGGTTTGGGCATTCAGTACTTC,CASTMGGLGIQYF
.,TRBV6-4,15,TRBJ2-3,.,TGTGCCAGCAGTGACTCATTTGAGGGAATGGATACGCAGTATTTT,CASSDSFEGMDTQYF
.,TRBV5-1,15,TRBJ1-1,.,TGCGCCAGCAGCTTGGAGGGGTTTCGGGGGTCTGAAGCTTTCTTT,CASSLEGFRGSEAFF
.,TRBV27,14,TRBJ1-5,.,TGTGCCAGCAGTATCGGGGGTTTCAATCAGCCCCAGCATTTT,CASSIGGFNQPQHF
.,TRBV7-8,17,TRBJ2-1,TRBD2,TGTGCCAGCAGCATTACTAGCGGGGGGAGCTCCTACAATGAGCAGTTCTTC,CASSITSGGSSYNEQFF
.,TRBV6-6,14,TRBJ1-1,.,TGTGCCAGCACCGAAGGGGGAATGAACACTGAAGCTTTCTTT,CASTEGGMNTEAFF
few,TRBV7-8,13,TRBJ2-7,.,TGTGCCAGCAGCTTGGCAGGGAACTACGAGCAGTACTTC,CASSLAGNYEQYF
once,TRBV5-1,15,TRBJ1-2,.,TGCGCCAGCAGCTTGGCCGTGGCCCGGGGATATGGCTACACCTTC,CASSLAVARGYGYTF
.,TRBV9,17,TRBJ2-1,TRBD1,TGTGCCAGCAGCATCTTTTCCGGGACAGCCCCCTACAATGAGCAGTTCTTC,CASSIFSGTAPYNEQFF
.,TRBV4-2,11,TRBJ2-7,.,TGTGCCAGCAGCCCCGGGAACGAGCAGTACTTC,CASSPGNEQYF
.,TRBV19,13,TRBJ1-1,TRBD1,TGTGCCAGTATGGGACAGGTGAACACTGAAGCTTTCTTT,CASMGQVNTEAFF
.,TRBV6-5,14,TRBJ1-2,.,TGTGCCAGCAGTTACTCGCCGGTACACTATGGCTACACCTTC,CASSYSPVHYGYTF
.,TRBV19,13,TRBJ2-7,TRBD2,TGTGCCAGTAGTGCGGGACTAGTATTCGAGCAGTACTTC,CASSAGLVFEQYF
.,TRBV7-9,14,TRBJ1-6,.,TGTGCCAGCAGCTTAGAGGACAAGGGGTCACCCCTCCACTTT,CASSLEDKGSPLHF
.,TRBV7-4,16,TRBJ2-1,.,TGTGCCAGCAGAACAAGACAGCCATCCACCCGCAATGAGCAGTTCTTC,CASRTRQPSTRNEQFF
.,TRBV19,14,TRBJ1-6,TRBD1,TGTGCCAGTAGCTACGGGACAGGAGTTTTTCCCCTCCACTTT,CASSYGTGVFPLHF
.,TRBV19,15,TRBJ2-1,.,TGTGCCAGTAGGCCAGGGGGAGGCTCCTACAATGAGCAGTTCTTC,CASRPGGGSYNEQFF
once,TRBV5-6,16,TRBJ2-1,TRBD2,TGTGCCAGCAGCCCGGCCACTGCGGGGGAATACAATGAGCAGTTCTTC,CASSPATAGEYNEQFF
.,TRBV5-1,15,TRBJ1-3,.,TGCGCCAGCAGCTTAGGAGGCTACTCTGGAAACACCATATATTTT,CASSLGGYSGNTIYF
.,TRBV5-1,17,TRBJ2-1,.,TGCGCCAGCAGCTTAAGGCCCGAAAGGGGAAGGGGCAATGAGCAGTTCTTC,CASSLRPERGRGNEQFF
.,TRBV5-4,16,TRBJ2-1,TRBD2,TGTGCCAGCAGCGCTAGCGGGGGGGCCATAGCCAATGAGCAGTTCTTC,CASSASGGAIANEQFF
once,TRBV5-4,15,TRBJ2-1,TRBD1,TGTGCCAGCAGCTTAGGACAGGGGGCAAACAATGAGCAGTTCTTC,CASSLGQGANNEQFF
.,TRBV5-1,15,TRBJ1-5,.,TGCGCCAGCAGCTTGGATCCAGGGAAGGGTCAGCCCCAGCATTTT,CASSLDPGKGQPQHF
.,TRBV6-5,14,TRBJ1-4,.,TGTGCCAGCAGTTACCTGGCTGGTACTGAAAAACTGTTTTTT,CASSYLAGTEKLFF
.,TRBV18,14,TRBJ1-1,TRBD1,TGTGCCAGCTCACCCGGGACAGACCCATCCGAAGCTTTCTTT,CASSPGTDPSEAFF
.,TRBV10-2,15,TRBJ1-2,TRBD1,TGCGCCAGCAAAAATATTCCGGGACAGAGCTTTGGCTACACCTTC,CASKNIPGQSFGYTF
.,TRBV15,14,TRBJ2-1,.,TGTGCCACCAGCAAAAGGGACAACTACAATGAGCAGTTCTTC,CATSKRDNYNEQFF
.,TRBV7-2,11,TRBJ1-2,.,TGTGCCAGCAGCTTATACGGGGGCTACACCTTC,CASSLYGGYTF
.,TRBV6-4,18,TRBJ2-3,TRBD2,TGTGCCAGCAGTGACTCAGGGACTAGCGGGGGGTCCACAGATACGCAGTATTTT,CASSDSGTSGGSTDTQYF
.,TRBV6-5,14,TRBJ1-1,.,TGTGCCAGCAGTTACGTAGGGGTGCGGTTTGAAGCTTTCTTT,CASSYVGVRFEAFF
.,TRBV18,15,TRBJ1-4,.,TGTGCCAGCTCTCAAGACAGTACAACTAATGAAAAACTGTTTTTT,CASSQDSTTNEKLFF
.,TRBV19,16,TRBJ2-3,TRBD1,TGTGCCAGTAGTGCTCGGACAGGGCGCGACACAGATACGCAGTATTTT,CASSARTGRDTDTQYF
.,TRBV9,13,TRBJ1-3,.,TGTGCCAGCAGCCCTTTGGACAGAAACACCATATATTTT,CASSPLDRNTIYF
few,TRBV19,14,TRBJ1-3,.,TGTGCCAGTAGTATAGCAGGGTCCGGAAACACCATATATTTT,CASSIAGSGNTIYF
.,TRBV2,14,TRBJ1-4,.,TGTGCCAGCAGTCCGACAGCAACTAATGAAAAACTGTTTTTT,CASSPTATNEKLFF
.,TRBV6-1,15,TRBJ2-7,TRBD1,TGTGCCAGCACTCAAACCCGGGACAGTTCCTACGAGCAGTACTTC,CASTQTRDSSYEQYF
.,TRBV27,16,TRBJ2-1,.,TGTGCCAGCAGGGGCACTAGCATTATCTCCTACAATGAGCAGTTCTTC,CASRGTSIISYNEQFF